The present T cell receptor (beta chain) was sequenced within a study of T cell responses to AZD1222 COVID-19 vaccine. Study-wide results and limits: Clonal diversity was possibly underestimated, and white British individuals and females predominated among donors. At study baseline, merely more than 5 AZD1222 recipients were seropositive.

Per the germline V gene, CDR1 is SNHLY and CDR2 is FYNNEI. J was trimmed by 1 base and V by 6 bases; bases with no gene match: 9. The CDR3 sequence is 17 residues long. Note on this clone: Antigen: not known.

The method was immunoSEQ multiplex PCR; TCRdb's version includes in-frame clones alone and lacks a portion of them. In the table there are some 150,000 clones, over 90% of which are singletons. Sequenced material: peripheral blood, taken on day 0 of AZD1222 vaccination. The chain employs TRBV2 and TRBJ2-7; 13 positions agree with TRBD2. The receptor comes from an adult in good health. This chain's CDR3 is CASRPGTSGTGSYEQYF. CDR3 DNA: TGTGCCAGCAGACCCGGGACTAGCGGGACGGGGTCCTACGAGCAGTACTTC.